This is a list of T cell receptor beta chains from one sample in a study of blood T cell repertoires in COVID-19. Some clones are missing from TCRdb's copy, which holds only in-frame ones; the method was immunoSEQ multiplex PCR. This sample has tens of thousands of clones, with about 88% found just once. Sequencing was carried out using peripheral blood. Source of these receptors: a human donor in a cohort sampled during active COVID-19. Each CDR3 is given with its conserved first and last residue.

j_gene	v_gene	CDR3aa
TRBJ2-1	TRBV29-1	CSVESGQIYNEQFF
TRBJ2-1	TRBV5-8	CASSSGQGLYNEQFF
TRBJ2-3	TRBV9	CASSVTSVSTDTQYF
TRBJ1-3	TRBV18	CASSPVQGSSGNTIYF
TRBJ1-1	TRBV6-5	CASSPGFVMNTEAFF
TRBJ2-5	TRBV25-1	CASSESGQGEKAQYF
TRBJ2-5	TRBV4-2	CASSQDRTSSGTQYF
TRBJ2-3	TRBV6-4	CASSDSRGGTDTQYF
TRBJ2-3	TRBV4-3	CASSQVSRSTQYF
TRBJ1-6	TRBV15	CATSRATNSPLHF
TRBJ2-7	TRBV28	CASSSSKGAPYEQYF
TRBJ2-7	TRBV28	CASSATAAGGFHEQYF
TRBJ1-1	TRBV29-1	CSVEDPGQEHYSEAFF
TRBJ2-1	TRBV4-3	CASSLPLGTSGSYNEQFF
TRBJ1-1	TRBV9	CASSSPGTPGRAFF
TRBJ2-3	TRBV14	CASSQRLAVGTDTQYF
TRBJ2-3	TRBV7-9	CASSPETARTDTQYF
TRBJ2-7	TRBV4-2	CASSRLLGTGSYEQYF